This TCR beta chain came from a study of blood T cell repertoires in COVID-19. Study context: Sources were T cells, B-cell-depleted T cells, or PBMCs; the material itself was cDNA or gDNA.

In the original workflow: Nucleated cell counts were estimated from reference gene primer amplification. Measured with immunoSEQ multiplex PCR; TCRdb has only the in-frame clones, and not every one. The D gene and trimming were derived from the DNA, and the V and J assignments and clone size from that table. The data contain 50,000 to 75,000 clones, about four fifths of them singletons. The sequence was collected from a human donor in a cohort sampled during active COVID-19. What was sequenced was peripheral blood.

The CDR3 DNA follows: TGTGCCACCAGTGAGGGGACAGGGCGGAGTGGCTACACCTTC. Translation: CATSEGTGRSGYTF. The V gene is TRBV24-1, the J gene TRBJ1-2; the match to TRBD1 covers 9 bases. Germline trimming cut 4 bases from V and 7 bases from J; bases unmatched to any gene: 6. The germline V gene encodes CDR1 KGHDR and CDR2 SFDVKD. CDR3 length: 14 residues.